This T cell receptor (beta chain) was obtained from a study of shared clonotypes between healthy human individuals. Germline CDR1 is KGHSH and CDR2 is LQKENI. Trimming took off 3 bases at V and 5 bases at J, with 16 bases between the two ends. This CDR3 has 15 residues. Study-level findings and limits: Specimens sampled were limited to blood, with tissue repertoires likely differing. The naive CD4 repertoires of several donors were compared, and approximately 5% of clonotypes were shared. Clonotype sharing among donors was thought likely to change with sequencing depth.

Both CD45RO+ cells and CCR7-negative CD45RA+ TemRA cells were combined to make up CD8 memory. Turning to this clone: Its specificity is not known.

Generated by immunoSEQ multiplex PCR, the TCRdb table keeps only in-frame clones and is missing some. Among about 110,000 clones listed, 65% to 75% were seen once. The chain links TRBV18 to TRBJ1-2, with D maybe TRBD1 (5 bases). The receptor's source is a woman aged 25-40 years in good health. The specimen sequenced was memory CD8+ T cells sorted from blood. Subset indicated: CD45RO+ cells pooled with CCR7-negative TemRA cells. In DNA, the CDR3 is TGTGCCAGCTCACCGCCCTCGGGGCGCGTATATGGCTACACCTTC. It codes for CASSPPSGRVYGYTF. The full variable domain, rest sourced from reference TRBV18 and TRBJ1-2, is NAGVMQNPRHLVRRRGQEARLRCSPMKGHSHVYWYRQLPEEGLKFMVYLQKENIIDESGMPKERFSAEFPKEGPSILRIQQVVRGDSAAYFCASSPPSGRVYGYTFGSGTRLTVV.